These T cell receptor beta chains were read from a single sample in a study of identifying expanded T cells in peripheral blood. The table came from immunoSEQ multiplex PCR; TCRdb's copy has only in-frame clones and leaves some out. The sample includes about 78,000 clones, roughly 86% of them seen just once. The sequenced sample was blood. The receptors shown here come from a person aged 18 to 75 in good health. Both conserved end residues are part of each CDR3. Each record gives: D gene, clone size, V gene, J gene, CDR3 DNA, CDR3 protein. D genes are given only for firm matches. The size field is filled for only some rows; it gives once, few, many or a size class.

>-|-|TRBV19|TRBJ2-7
TGTGCCAGCGCGCGGGACACTGACGAGCAGTACTTC
CASARDTDEQYF
>TRBD2|few|TRBV30|TRBJ2-1
TGTGCCTGGACTAGCGGGAGGGGGCAGCCTTACAATGAGCAGTTCTTC
CAWTSGRGQPYNEQFF
>TRBD2|-|TRBV2|TRBJ2-1
TGTGCCAGCAGGCCGGGAGGGAGTGAGCAGTTCTTC
CASRPGGSEQFF
>-|-|TRBV4-3|TRBJ1-1
TGCGCCAGCAGCCAAGGAACAGCTAACACTGAAGCTTTCTTT
CASSQGTANTEAFF
>-|few|TRBV20-1|TRBJ1-1
TGCAGTGCCAAGAACGGACCGGAAGCTTTCTTT
CSAKNGPEAFF
>-|-|TRBV7-9|TRBJ2-3
TGTGCCACAAGAGATACGCAGTATTTT
CATRDTQYF
>TRBD2|-|TRBV9|TRBJ2-3
TGTGCCAGCAGCCCGCGGACTAGCGGGATGGATACGCAGTATTTT
CASSPRTSGMDTQYF
>-|once|TRBV5-6|TRBJ1-2
TGTGCCAGTTTGGCCATCCGGGCAGATGGCTACACCTTC
CASLAIRADGYTF
>-|few|TRBV28|TRBJ1-2
TGTGCCAGCAGTTTATTAACAGGGAACTATGGCTACACCTTC
CASSLLTGNYGYTF
>TRBD2|-|TRBV11-2|TRBJ2-7
TGTGCCAGCAGCTTAGGGGCGGGAGAACCCTACGAGCAGTACTTC
CASSLGAGEPYEQYF
>-|-|TRBV7-3|TRBJ1-1
TGTGCCAGCAGCTTCAGACGGGGGACTGAAGCTTTCTTT
CASSFRRGTEAFF
>TRBD2|-|TRBV11-3|TRBJ2-2
TGTGCCAGCAGCTCCGGCGGGACTAGATCCGGGGAGCTGTTTTTT
CASSSGGTRSGELFF
>-|-|TRBV29-1|TRBJ2-5
TGCAGCGTTAAAGGGGGGGCCCAAGAGACCCAGTACTTC
CSVKGGAQETQYF
>-|-|TRBV9|TRBJ2-1
TGTGCCAGCAGCGTAGTAGTTAGCTCGGAGGTGGGTGAGCAGTTCTTC
CASSVVVSSEVGEQFF
>TRBD2|-|TRBV5-5|TRBJ2-4
TGTGCCAGCAGCTTGGCGGGAGGGGAGAACATTCAGTACTTC
CASSLAGGENIQYF
>TRBD2|-|TRBV2|TRBJ2-1
TGTGCCAGCAGTGAATGGACTAGCGGCCTCGGGGACGAGCAGTTCTTC
CASSEWTSGLGDEQFF
>TRBD2|-|TRBV7-6|TRBJ2-7
TGTGCCAGCAGCTTCAGCGGGATAGGCTACGAGCAGTACTTC
CASSFSGIGYEQYF
>TRBD2|few|TRBV27|TRBJ2-3
TGTGCCAGCAGCCCCCAGTCTCTCTCGCGCGGACTAGCGGCAGATACGCAGTATTTT
CASSPQSLSRGLAADTQYF
>-|-|TRBV29-1|TRBJ1-1
TGCAGCGCCGTGGGAGCTGTCGGCACTGAAGCTTTCTTT
CSAVGAVGTEAFF
>-|-|TRBV5-1|TRBJ1-1
TGCGCCAGCAGCATTGACACGGGGGGGAAGACTGAAGCTTTCTTT
CASSIDTGGKTEAFF
>-|-|TRBV15|TRBJ1-5
TGTGCCACCAGCAGAGGGCCCGGGGGCAGGGATCAGCCCCAGCATTTT
CATSRGPGGRDQPQHF
>-|-|TRBV9|TRBJ2-5
TGTGCCAGCAGCCCCACCCCGGACAGCACTAACTCAGAGATCCGGTACTTC
CASSPTPDSTNSEIRYF
>TRBD2|-|TRBV7-2|TRBJ2-2
TGTGCCAGCAGCTTTTGGGTTGTAGCGGGAGGGATCGGGGAGCTGTTTTTT
CASSFWVVAGGIGELFF
>TRBD1|-|TRBV7-3|TRBJ2-7
TGTGCCAGCAGCCCACAGGGGGCGGCCTACGAGCAGTACTTC
CASSPQGAAYEQYF
>-|-|TRBV6-6|TRBJ1-5
TGTGCCAGCAATTGGGATAGCAATCAGCCCCAGCATTTT
CASNWDSNQPQHF
>-|-|TRBV28|TRBJ2-3
TGTGCCAGCAGTTTACGTCGGAGGAGGGGCACAGATACGCAGTATTTT
CASSLRRRRGTDTQYF
>TRBD1|once|TRBV6-5|TRBJ2-7
TGTGCCAGCAGCCAGAGACAGGGTTCCTACGAGCAGTACTTC
CASSQRQGSYEQYF
>-|-|TRBV7-2|TRBJ1-3
TGTGCCAGCAGCTTAGAAGCCCGCAGATTGAGTCTCTCTGGAAACACCATATATTTT
CASSLEARRLSLSGNTIYF
>-|-|TRBV21-1|TRBJ1-5
TGTGCCAGCAGCAAACCCTGGACAGACAAGGGAGATAGCAATCAGCCCCAGCATTTT
CASSKPWTDKGDSNQPQHF
>-|-|TRBV6-5|TRBJ2-5
TGTGCCAGCAGTTACGGGGCCCGATTACCTCAAGAGACCCAGTACTTC
CASSYGARLPQETQYF
>TRBD2|-|TRBV19|TRBJ2-1
TGTGCCAGTAGTTACGGGGGAGGGCAATCCTACAATGAGCAGTTCTTC
CASSYGGGQSYNEQFF
>-|-|TRBV7-9|TRBJ2-3
TGTGCCAGCAGCTTAGCTGCGGGAAACACAGATACGCAGTATTTT
CASSLAAGNTDTQYF
>TRBD1|-|TRBV25-1|TRBJ1-2
TGTGCCAGCAGGGAAGCGGGGACAGGGCTTTCTGGCTACACCTTC
CASREAGTGLSGYTF
>TRBD1|-|TRBV7-2|TRBJ1-1
TGTGCCAGCAGCGTTAGAGCCCCAGGGTATGGGAGGGGGCGCGCTGAAGCTTTCTTT
CASSVRAPGYGRGRAEAFF
>-|-|TRBV7-8|TRBJ1-6
TGTGCCAGCAGCTCTCTTGCGGGGGATTCACCCCTCCACTTT
CASSSLAGDSPLHF
>-|-|TRBV14|TRBJ2-2
TGTGCCAGCAGCCGGAGGGCGGACACCGGGGAGCTGTTTTTT
CASSRRADTGELFF
>-|-|TRBV5-5|TRBJ1-5
TGTGCCAGCAGCCTGGGGGGGTCAGGTCAGCCCCAGCATTTT
CASSLGGSGQPQHF
>-|-|TRBV7-2|TRBJ2-5
TGTGCCAGCAGCTTTAGGCCCACAGGTACCGGGGAGACCCAGTACTTC
CASSFRPTGTGETQYF
>TRBD1|-|TRBV19|TRBJ1-5
TGTGCCAGTGCCCCCTGGGACAGGGCCAGCAATCAGCCCCAGCATTTT
CASAPWDRASNQPQHF
>-|-|TRBV20-1|TRBJ2-7
TGCAGTGTCTTCGCTGGCGGAGAGCAGTACTTC
CSVFAGGEQYF
>-|-|TRBV18|TRBJ1-6
TGTGCCAGCTCCGGGGGAAATTATAATTCACCCCTCCACTTT
CASSGGNYNSPLHF
>-|-|TRBV6-5|TRBJ2-7
TGTGCCAGCAGTGCGGCCTACGAGCAGTACTTC
CASSAAYEQYF
>-|few|TRBV6-5|TRBJ2-1
TGTGCCAGCAGTTTCTCACTCGTCTCAGAAGGTGAGCAGTTCTTC
CASSFSLVSEGEQFF
>-|-|TRBV28|TRBJ2-4
TGTGCCAGCAGTTTGAGAGAGGGATGGGTTGGGAACATTCAGTACTTC
CASSLREGWVGNIQYF
>-|-|TRBV5-8|TRBJ1-2
TGTGCCAGCAGCTTACGGATGATACAGTCGGCGGGCTACACCTTC
CASSLRMIQSAGYTF
>-|many|TRBV6-5|TRBJ2-7
TGTGCCAGCAGTTACGATCCGGGACGAGCCTACGAGCAGTACTTC
CASSYDPGRAYEQYF
>TRBD2|-|TRBV9|TRBJ2-5
TGTGCCAGCAGCGGAAGCGGGAGGGCCTGGGAGACCCAGTACTTC
CASSGSGRAWETQYF
>TRBD1|-|TRBV7-8|TRBJ1-1
TGTGCCAGCAGCATAAACTCCGGGACAGTGGGCACTGAAGCTTTCTTT
CASSINSGTVGTEAFF
>-|-|TRBV30|TRBJ1-1
TGTGCCTGTGGTGTGCAGATCGGCGGTGAAGCTTTCTTT
CACGVQIGGEAFF
>-|-|TRBV6-4|TRBJ2-6
TGTGCCAGCAGTCTCCGGGCCGGGCTCTCTGGGGCCAACGTCCTGACTTTC
CASSLRAGLSGANVLTF